This T cell receptor beta chain appears in the sequencing data of a study of blood T cell repertoires in COVID-19. Study-wide background: Specimens from acute and convalescent COVID-19 originated in the United States, Italy and Spain. T cells, B-cell-depleted T cells, or PBMCs supplied cDNA or gDNA.

This clone was found once. Original data processing: Amplifying reference gene primers gave estimates of nucleated cell counts. Here immunoSEQ multiplex PCR was the method, and the copy in TCRdb shows in-frame clones only, minus some. D and trimming were read from the DNA, whereas the V and J calls and clone size are those reported in that table. Of about 180,000 clones detected, approximately 86% appear once; the ten largest clones hold more than 7.5%. The material sequenced was peripheral blood. This receptor was taken from a man in his fifties with active or convalescent COVID-19.

Written as DNA, the CDR3 is TGTGCCAGCAGCCAAGATCGTCAGGAAGCCTACGAGCAGTACTTC. It translates to CASSQDRQEAYEQYF. The chain carries TRBV4-2 and TRBJ2-7; D remains unclear. V shed 0 bases and J shed 2 bases, with 11 bases lying between them. Germline CDR1 and CDR2: LGHNA and YNFKEQ. This CDR3 contains 15 residues.